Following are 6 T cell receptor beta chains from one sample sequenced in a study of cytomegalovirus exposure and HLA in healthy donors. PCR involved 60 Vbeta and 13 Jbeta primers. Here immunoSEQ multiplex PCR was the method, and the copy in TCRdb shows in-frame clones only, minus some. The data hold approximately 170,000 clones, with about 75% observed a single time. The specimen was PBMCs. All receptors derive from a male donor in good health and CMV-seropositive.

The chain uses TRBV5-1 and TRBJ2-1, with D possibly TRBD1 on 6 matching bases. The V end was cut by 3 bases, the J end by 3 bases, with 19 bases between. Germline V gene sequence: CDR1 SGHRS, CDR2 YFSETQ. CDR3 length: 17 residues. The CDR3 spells CASSSQPGHGVYNEQFF. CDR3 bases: TGCGCCAGCAGCTCACAGCCGGGACACGGGGTCTACAATGAGCAGTTCTTC.

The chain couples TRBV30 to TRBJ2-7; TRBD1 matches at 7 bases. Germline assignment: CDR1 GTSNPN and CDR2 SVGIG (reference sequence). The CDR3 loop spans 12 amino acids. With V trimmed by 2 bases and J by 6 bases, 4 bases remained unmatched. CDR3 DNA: TGTGCCTGGAGTAAGGCAGGGGGCGAGCAGTACTTC. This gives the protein CAWSKAGGEQYF.

CDR3 nucleotides: TGCGCCAGCAGCCAAGCCGGACAGGGGGCGACTGAAGCTTTCTTT. Translation gives CASSQAGQGATEAFF. This chain uses TRBV4-1 with TRBJ1-1; 11 bases are shared with TRBD1. CDR1 and CDR2 from the germline V gene are MGHRA and YSYEKL. This CDR3 comprises 15 residues. J was trimmed by 5 bases and V by 1 base; bases with no gene match: 3.

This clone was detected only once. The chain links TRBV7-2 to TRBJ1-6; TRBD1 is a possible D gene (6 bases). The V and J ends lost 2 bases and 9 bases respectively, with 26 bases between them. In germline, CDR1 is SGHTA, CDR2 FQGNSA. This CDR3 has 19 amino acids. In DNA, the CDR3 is TGTGCCAGCAGCTTAAATCCCCTCTGGGACACCAAAAATGGTTCACCCCTCCACTTT. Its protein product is CASSLNPLWDTKNGSPLHF.

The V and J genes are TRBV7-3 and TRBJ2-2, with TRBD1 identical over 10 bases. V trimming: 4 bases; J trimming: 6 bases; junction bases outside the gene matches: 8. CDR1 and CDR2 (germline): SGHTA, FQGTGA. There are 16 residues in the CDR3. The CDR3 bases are TGTGCCAGCAGCTCTTCCGGGACAGGGGTTTCCGGGGAGCTGTTTTTT. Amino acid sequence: CASSSSGTGVSGELFF.

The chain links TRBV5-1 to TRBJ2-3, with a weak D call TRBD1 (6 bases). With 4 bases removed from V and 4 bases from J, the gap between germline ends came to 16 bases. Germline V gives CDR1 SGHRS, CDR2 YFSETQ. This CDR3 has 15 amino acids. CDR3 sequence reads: CASSISGALADTQYF. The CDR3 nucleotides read TGCGCCAGCAGCATCTCAGGGGCGCTCGCAGATACGCAGTATTTT.